This is a list of T cell receptor beta chains from one sample in a study of regulatory T cells in long-lasting Graves disease. Via MiXCR, TCRdb re-called the multiplex PCR reads, giving one row per CDR3 protein. The table has some 370,000 distinct CDR3 sequences, around 11% seen once. These same data were also listed under a study on T cells in Graves' hyperthyroidism and ophthalmopathy.

The source material was peripheral blood mononuclear cells (PBMCs), sampled at new diagnosis, from a patient treated with antithyroid drugs. Receptors originate from a woman aged 18 to 35 with Graves disease. Each CDR3 is given with its conserved first and last residue. The D gene is left open where the match is weak. A clone size is listed for some rows: how often the clone was seen (once, few, many), or a class if it is expanded.

len	v_gene	abundance	j_gene	d_gene	CDR3aa	CDR3nt
13	TRBV7-3	many	TRBJ2-1	.	CASSLNPQGEQFF	TGTGCCAGCAGCTTAAACCCGCAGGGTGAGCAGTTCTTC
14	TRBV13	few	TRBJ2-5	TRBD2	CASSPRGGYETQYF	TGTGCCAGCAGCCCGCGGGGGGGCTACGAGACCCAGTACTTC
12	TRBV9	.	TRBJ1-2	TRBD1	CASSVDRTGETF	TGTGCCAGCAGCGTTGATAGGACAGGGGAAACCTTC
14	TRBV6-1	many	TRBJ2-5	TRBD2	CASNELASRETQYF	TGTGCCAGCAACGAACTAGCGTCTCGAGAGACCCAGTACTTC
12	TRBV29-1	.	TRBJ2-5	.	CSGRTLGETQYF	TGCAGCGGCCGGACTCTGGGAGAGACCCAGTACTTC
14	TRBV20-1	many	TRBJ2-2	.	CSARKVRYTGELFF	TGCAGTGCTAGAAAGGTCAGATACACCGGGGAGCTGTTTTTT
12	TRBV11-1	many	TRBJ1-1	.	CASRSKLTEAFF	TGTGCCAGCAGGTCGAAGCTCACTGAAGCTTTCTTT
13	TRBV19	.	TRBJ2-6	.	CASSVSGANVLTF	TGTGCCAGTAGTGTCTCTGGGGCCAACGTCCTGACTTTC
17	TRBV19	.	TRBJ2-1	.	CASSIVASFYSYNEQFF	TGTGCCAGTAGTATCGTCGCGTCCTTTTACTCCTACAATGAGCAGTTCTTC
17	TRBV27	many	TRBJ1-5	.	CASSFDIGGRWNQPQHF	TGTGCCAGCAGTTTTGATATCGGGGGGCGCTGGAATCAGCCCCAGCATTTT
16	TRBV28	.	TRBJ2-1	TRBD2	CASSFLPGLPAYEQFF	TGTGCCAGCAGTTTCTTACCGGGACTACCCGCCTATGAGCAGTTCTTC
14	TRBV7-9	.	TRBJ2-7	.	CASSLGPQAGEQYF	TGTGCCAGCAGCTTGGGGCCGCAGGCTGGGGAGCAGTACTTC
15	TRBV6-1	many	TRBJ2-7	TRBD2	CASSPGLAESYEQYF	TGTGCCAGCAGTCCGGGACTAGCGGAATCCTACGAGCAGTACTTC
12	TRBV11-2	many	TRBJ2-1	TRBD2	CASSRSGGEQFF	TGTGCCAGCAGCCGGAGCGGGGGGGAGCAGTTCTTC
15	TRBV20-1	many	TRBJ2-1	TRBD2	CSAPRGREDYNEQFF	TGCAGTGCACCTCGGGGGCGGGAGGATTACAATGAGCAGTTCTTC
17	TRBV12-3/TRBV12-4	many	TRBJ2-7	TRBD2	CASSLRWELAGSYEQYF	TGTGCCAGCAGTTTAAGGTGGGAACTAGCGGGGTCCTACGAGCAGTACTTC
11	TRBV6-2/TRBV6-3	many	TRBJ1-1	.	CASSFGREAFF	TGTGCCAGCAGCTTCGGACGAGAAGCTTTCTTT
14	TRBV19	many	TRBJ1-5	TRBD1	CASSPQGVGQPQHF	TGTGCCAGTAGCCCACAGGGGGTCGGGCAGCCCCAGCATTTT
16	TRBV7-9	many	TRBJ2-1	.	CASSLSGDNERYEQFF	TGTGCCAGCAGCTTATCAGGGGACAATGAGAGGTATGAGCAGTTCTTC
17	TRBV7-9	many	TRBJ1-1	.	CASSSPKYGIVRTEAFF	TGTGCCAGCAGCTCACCAAAATACGGGATCGTGCGCACTGAAGCTTTCTTT
13	TRBV10-3	.	TRBJ2-3	TRBD1	CAINLGTADTQYF	TGTGCCATCAACCTCGGGACAGCAGATACGCAGTATTTT
13	TRBV20-1	many	TRBJ1-1	.	CSANRGGNTEAFF	TGCAGTGCCAACCGCGGCGGCAACACTGAAGCTTTCTTT
12	TRBV2	many	TRBJ2-1	.	CASSYLVPEQFF	TGTGCCAGCAGTTACCTAGTCCCGGAGCAGTTCTTC
15	TRBV15	few	TRBJ2-7	TRBD2	CATSRLAGELYEQYF	TGTGCCACCAGCAGACTAGCGGGAGAACTCTACGAGCAGTACTTC
12	TRBV10-3	many	TRBJ1-5	.	CAISDDLEPQHF	TGTGCCATCAGTGATGACCTGGAGCCCCAGCATTTT
14	TRBV28	many	TRBJ1-5	.	CASSSLNWGQPQHF	TGTGCCAGCAGTTCTCTAAACTGGGGGCAGCCCCAGCATTTT
16	TRBV3-1	many	TRBJ2-3	.	CASSQVSIGHTDTQYF	TGTGCCAGCAGCCAAGTTTCCATTGGGCACACAGATACGCAGTATTTT
15	TRBV25-1	few	TRBJ2-1	.	CASMGRGRSYNEQFF	TGTGCCAGCATGGGGCGGGGGCGCTCCTACAATGAGCAGTTCTTC
14	TRBV25-1	few	TRBJ2-3	.	CASSEVGGTDTQYF	TGTGCCAGCAGTGAGGTAGGCGGCACAGATACGCAGTATTTT
15	TRBV7-8	many	TRBJ1-1	TRBD1	CASSFRQGMNTEAFF	TGTGCCAGCAGCTTTCGACAGGGCATGAACACTGAAGCTTTCTTT
15	TRBV20-1	many	TRBJ2-6	.	CSAAPSGSGANVLTF	TGCAGTGCTGCCCCCTCGGGCTCTGGGGCCAACGTCCTGACTTTC
15	TRBV19	many	TRBJ2-1	TRBD2	CASSAPGLGFDEQFF	TGTGCCAGTAGTGCACCGGGACTAGGATTTGATGAGCAGTTCTTC
14	TRBV10-1	many	TRBJ2-1	.	CASSEKIAYNEQFF	TGCGCCAGCAGTGAGAAGATAGCCTACAATGAGCAGTTCTTC
15	TRBV27	many	TRBJ2-5	TRBD1	CASSSPRQGAETQYF	TGTGCCAGCAGTTCGCCCCGACAGGGGGCGGAGACCCAGTACTTC
12	TRBV11-2	many	TRBJ1-2	.	CASSLGTDGYTF	TGTGCCAGCAGCTTAGGGACGGATGGCTACACCTTC
14	TRBV13	.	TRBJ2-7	.	CASSSRDLSYEQYF	TGTGCCAGCAGCTCCCGGGACCTCTCCTACGAGCAGTACTTC
15	TRBV7-9	many	TRBJ2-1	.	CASSLVRGVDNEQFF	TGTGCCAGCAGCTTAGTACGCGGTGTAGACAATGAGCAGTTCTTC
16	TRBV12-5	few	TRBJ2-3	.	CASGLVNQPIPDTQYF	TGTGCTAGTGGTTTGGTTAATCAACCTATACCAGATACGCAGTATTTT
13	TRBV30	many	TRBJ2-5	.	CAWSRTGLETQYF	TGTGCCTGGAGCCGGACGGGCCTGGAGACCCAGTACTTC
15	TRBV4-3	many	TRBJ2-1	.	CASSQDDGVLNEQFF	TGCGCCAGCAGCCAAGATGATGGGGTGCTCAATGAGCAGTTCTTC
17	TRBV18	many	TRBJ2-3	TRBD1	CASSLLGQAQATDTQYF	TGTGCCAGCTCTCTACTAGGACAGGCTCAGGCCACAGATACGCAGTATTTT
16	TRBV2	.	TRBJ2-7	TRBD2	CASNQRPLAGAYEQYF	TGCGCCAGCAACCAGAGGCCCTTAGCGGGGGCCTACGAGCAGTACTTC